The present entry profiles one T cell receptor (beta chain) with its context. CDR1 SGHNT and CDR2 YENEEA come from the germline V gene. Between the trimmed V and J ends, which lost 5 bases and 4 bases, there was a span of 10 bases. This CDR3 is built from 13 residues. The data belong to a study of shared clonotypes between healthy human individuals. Assay: immunoSEQ multiplex PCR; the TCRdb copy retains only in-frame clones and omits some. The data contain about a million clones, 70% to 85% of them singletons. Source material: memory CD4+ T cells from PBMCs. The subset here: CD45RA-negative fraction. The chain combines TRBV11-3 with TRBJ2-3; D is uncertain. The clonotype originates from a man between 18 and 35 years old in good health. Some clones in this sample may be carry-over from other donors' samples. In nucleotides, the CDR3 is TGTGCCAGCAGCAGACACGGGTCAGATACGCAGTATTTT. Translating gives CASSRHGSDTQYF.